This paragraph reports one T cell receptor beta chain. No antigen is known for it. The PCR made use of 60 Vbeta and 13 Jbeta primers. Here immunoSEQ multiplex PCR was the method, and the copy in TCRdb shows in-frame clones only, minus some. This sample yields 100,000 to 150,000 clones, of which roughly 84% are seen a single time; 1% to 1.5% belongs to the top ten. This entry belongs to a study of cytomegalovirus exposure and HLA in healthy donors. As for the study in general: HLA-typed donors contributed 65 million to 95 million unique TCRs, which were held in an early data release. Points from the study as a whole: The study found most TCR sequences rare, yet found some public TCRs in many donors.

The V and J ends lost 4 bases and 2 bases respectively, with 17 bases between them. There are 16 residues in the CDR3. Germline-derived CDR1 and CDR2 are SGHNT and YYREEE (reference sequence). The sequencing sample was made of PBMCs. The TCR originated in a girl aged 2-9 years in good health and CMV-seronegative. V gene TRBV5-4 combines with J gene TRBJ2-3; TRBD1 is a possible D gene (8 bases). The CDR3 protein is CASSGGGQVPTDTQYF. DNA for the CDR3: TGTGCCAGCAGCGGCGGGGGACAGGTTCCCACAGATACGCAGTATTTT.